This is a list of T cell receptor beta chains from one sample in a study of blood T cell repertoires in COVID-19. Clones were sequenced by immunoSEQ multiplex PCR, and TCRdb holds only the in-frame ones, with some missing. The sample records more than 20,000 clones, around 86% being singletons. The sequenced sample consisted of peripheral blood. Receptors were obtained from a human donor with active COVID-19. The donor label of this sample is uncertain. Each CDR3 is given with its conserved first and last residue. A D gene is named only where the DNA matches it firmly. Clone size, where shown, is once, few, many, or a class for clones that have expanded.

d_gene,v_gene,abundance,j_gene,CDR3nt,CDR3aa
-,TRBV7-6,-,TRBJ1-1,TGTGCCAGCAGCTTTGGCAGGAACTCGAACACTGAAGCTTTCTTT,CASSFGRNSNTEAFF
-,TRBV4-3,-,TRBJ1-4,TGCGCCAGCAGCCAAGATTTCGGTCGACGGGGAAAACTGTTTTTT,CASSQDFGRRGKLFF
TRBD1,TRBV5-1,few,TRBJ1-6,TGCGCCAGCAGCTCAGAAGGACAGGGGGCGACCTATGATTCACCCCTCCACTTT,CASSSEGQGATYDSPLHF
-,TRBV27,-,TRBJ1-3,TGTGCCAGCAGAGGGGGGGCTGGAAACACCATATATTTT,CASRGGAGNTIYF
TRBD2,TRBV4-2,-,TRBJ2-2,TGTGCCAGCAGCCAAGCATCGGGCGGGAGGGCCGCGGAGCTGTTTTTT,CASSQASGGRAAELFF
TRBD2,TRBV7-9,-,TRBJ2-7,TGTGCCAGCATGAGTCTAGCGGGGGGTTCCTACGAGCAGTACTTC,CASMSLAGGSYEQYF
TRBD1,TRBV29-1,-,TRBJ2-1,TGCAGCGTTGAGGGGTTAACAGGGGGTAGGACCTACAATGAGCAGTTCTTC,CSVEGLTGGRTYNEQFF
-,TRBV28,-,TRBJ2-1,TGTGCCAGCAGTACCCTCGGGCTAGCGAGGAATGAGCAGTTCTTC,CASSTLGLARNEQFF
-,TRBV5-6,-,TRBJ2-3,TGTGCCAGCAGCCCGCGGGGCGCAGATACGCAGTATTTT,CASSPRGADTQYF
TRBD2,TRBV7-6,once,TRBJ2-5,TGTGCCAGCAGCCCTCTAGCGGGGGACGCAGAGACCCAGTACTTC,CASSPLAGDAETQYF
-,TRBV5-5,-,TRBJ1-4,TGTGCCAGCAGCTTGGAAGGAGCTCTCCACCTGTTTTTT,CASSLEGALHLFF
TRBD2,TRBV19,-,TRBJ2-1,TGTGCCAGTAGTCGAGCGGGGGGGACCTCCTACAATGAGCAGTTCTTC,CASSRAGGTSYNEQFF
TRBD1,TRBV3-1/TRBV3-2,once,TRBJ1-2,TGTGCCAGCAGCCCTACAACAGGGGGTAGGGGCTACACCTTC,CASSPTTGGRGYTF
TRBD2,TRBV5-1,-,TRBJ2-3,TGCGCCAGCAGCTCGGGACTAGCGGGCCCCACAGATACGCAGTATTTT,CASSSGLAGPTDTQYF
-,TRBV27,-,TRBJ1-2,TGTGCCAGCAGTACGACAGTAAGCTATGGCTACACCTTC,CASSTTVSYGYTF
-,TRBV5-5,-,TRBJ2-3,TGTGCCAGCAGCTTGTGGCGGAACACAGATACGCAGTATTTT,CASSLWRNTDTQYF
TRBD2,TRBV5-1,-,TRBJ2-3,TGCGCCAGCAGCTTGGGCGGGGGGAGCACAGATACGCAGTATTTT,CASSLGGGSTDTQYF
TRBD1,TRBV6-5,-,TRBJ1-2,TGTGCCAGCAGTACATCACAGGGGTACTATGGCTACACCTTC,CASSTSQGYYGYTF
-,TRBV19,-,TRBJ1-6,TGTGCCAGTGGGATGGACACTTACTCCTATAATTCACCCCTCCACTTT,CASGMDTYSYNSPLHF
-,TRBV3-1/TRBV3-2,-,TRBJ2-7,TGTGCCAGCAGCGAACAGGGCCTCGAGCAGTACTTC,CASSEQGLEQYF
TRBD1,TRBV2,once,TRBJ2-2,TGTGCCAGCAGTCCTCAATCCGGGACAGCGAACACCGGGGAGCTGTTTTTT,CASSPQSGTANTGELFF
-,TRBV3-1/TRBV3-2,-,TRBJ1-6,TGTGCCAGCAGCCTCGGTGCGACAGCTTCACCCCTCCACTTT,CASSLGATASPLHF
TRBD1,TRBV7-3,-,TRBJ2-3,TGTGCCAGCAGCTTAAACAGGGGGGGCACAGATACGCAGTATTTT,CASSLNRGGTDTQYF
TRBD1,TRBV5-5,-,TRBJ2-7,TGTGCCAGCAGCTTGGCTACAGGGGGTGCCTACGAGCAGTACTTC,CASSLATGGAYEQYF
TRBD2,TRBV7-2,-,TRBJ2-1,TGTGCCAGCAGCCCTAGCGGGAGGGGCTACAATGAGCAGTTCTTC,CASSPSGRGYNEQFF
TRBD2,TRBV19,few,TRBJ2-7,TGTGCCAGTAGTCCGCTCGTCGAGCGGGAGTTGTACTTC,CASSPLVERELYF
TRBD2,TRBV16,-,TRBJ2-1,TGTGCCAGCAGCCAATCTGGGGAACTAGCGGGATTGGGAGAGCAGTTCTTC,CASSQSGELAGLGEQFF
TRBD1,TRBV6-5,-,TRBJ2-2,TGTGCCAGCAGTTCACAGGGGGTCGTCACCGGGGAGCTGTTTTTT,CASSSQGVVTGELFF
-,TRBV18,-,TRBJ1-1,TGTGCCAGCTCACCTGGAGTCGCAGGGGTTACTGAAGCTTTCTTT,CASSPGVAGVTEAFF
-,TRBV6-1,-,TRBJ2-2,TGTGCCAGCAGTGAAAGAGGGAGTAACACCGGGGAGCTGTTTTTT,CASSERGSNTGELFF
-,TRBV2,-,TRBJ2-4,TGTGCCAGCAGTGAAGCAGGGGGCGCGGGGAAAAACATTCAGTACTTC,CASSEAGGAGKNIQYF
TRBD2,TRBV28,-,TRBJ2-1,TGTGCCAGCAGTTTAGGGGGTCTAGCGGGGTACAATGAGCAGTTCTTC,CASSLGGLAGYNEQFF
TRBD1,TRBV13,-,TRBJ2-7,TGTGCCACCCAGTCCGGGACAGGGAGCTACGAGCAGTACTTC,CATQSGTGSYEQYF
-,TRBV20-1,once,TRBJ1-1,TGCAGTGCTTCGGGAGACACTGAAGCTTTCTTT,CSASGDTEAFF
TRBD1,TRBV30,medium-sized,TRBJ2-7,TGTGCCTGGAGTCCGACGGACAGGACCTACGAGCAGTACTTC,CAWSPTDRTYEQYF
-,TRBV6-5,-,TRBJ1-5,TGTGCCAGCAGCGGGGACAAGAATCAGCCCCAGCATTTT,CASSGDKNQPQHF
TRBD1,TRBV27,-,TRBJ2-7,TGTGCCAGCAGTCCAGGGACAGCACCTAGATCCGAGCAGTACTTC,CASSPGTAPRSEQYF
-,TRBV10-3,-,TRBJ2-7,TGTGCCATCAGTGAGTCCGACAGCCCCTACGAGCAGTACTTC,CAISESDSPYEQYF
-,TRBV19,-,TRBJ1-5,TGTGCCAGTAGTATCCTTAATCAGCCCCAGCATTTT,CASSILNQPQHF
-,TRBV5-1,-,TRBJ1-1,TGCGCCAGCAGCTCGGGACGGGGGGTCACTGAAGCTTTCTTT,CASSSGRGVTEAFF
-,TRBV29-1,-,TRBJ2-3,TGCAGCGGGTGGCAGGGGACACAGTTCACAGATACGCAGTATTTT,CSGWQGTQFTDTQYF
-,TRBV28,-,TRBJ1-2,TGTGCCAGCAGTCAAGGACAGTATGGCTACACCTTC,CASSQGQYGYTF
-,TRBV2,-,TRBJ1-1,TGTGCCAGCAGTTCAAATCTAATGAACACTGAAGCTTTCTTT,CASSSNLMNTEAFF
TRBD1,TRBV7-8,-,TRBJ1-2,TGTGCCAGCAGCTTAGCGAGGGACAGGAACTATGGCTACACCTTC,CASSLARDRNYGYTF
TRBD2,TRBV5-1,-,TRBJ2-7,TGCGCCAGCAGCTTGAGTCTGGTGGGTCTAGCGGGGGTCGAGCAGTACTTC,CASSLSLVGLAGVEQYF
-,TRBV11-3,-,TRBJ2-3,TGTGCCAGCAGCACCCTCGGTGGGGCGGCCGGGACTGGGGGAGATACGCAGTATTTT,CASSTLGGAAGTGGDTQYF
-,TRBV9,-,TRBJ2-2,TGTGCCAGCAGCCCCCCCTACAGGGCCACCGGGGAGCTGTTTTTT,CASSPPYRATGELFF
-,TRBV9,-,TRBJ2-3,TGTGCCAGCAGCGTAGCGGCGGAGGCGGCGGCAGATACGCAGTATTTT,CASSVAAEAAADTQYF
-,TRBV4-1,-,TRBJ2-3,TGCGCCAGCAGCCGGGCCAGCCCGGTAGATACGCAGTATTTT,CASSRASPVDTQYF
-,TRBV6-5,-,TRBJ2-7,TGTGCCAGCAGGTCTCCAGATGTCGCATACGAGCAGTACTTC,CASRSPDVAYEQYF
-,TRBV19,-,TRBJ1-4,TGTGCCAGTAGTGAGAGAGGGGGACCTTTTTGGGAAAAACTGTTTTTT,CASSERGGPFWEKLFF
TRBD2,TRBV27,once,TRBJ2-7,TGTGCCAGCAGCCACACTCCTCTCGGGGGGAGCTCCTACGAGCAGTACTTC,CASSHTPLGGSSYEQYF
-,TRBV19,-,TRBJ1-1,TGTGCCAGTAGAATTCTTTACGGAAGGGGTGAAGCTTTCTTT,CASRILYGRGEAFF
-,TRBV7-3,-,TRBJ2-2,TGTGCCAGCAGCTCGTGGAGGGACGGGAACACCGGGGAGCTGTTTTTT,CASSSWRDGNTGELFF
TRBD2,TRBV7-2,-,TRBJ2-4,TGTGCCAGCAGCTTAGCGGGAGGGGACATTCAGTACTTC,CASSLAGGDIQYF
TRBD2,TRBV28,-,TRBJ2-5,TGTGCCAGCAGTCAAAGACTAGCGGAAGAGACCCAGTACTTC,CASSQRLAEETQYF
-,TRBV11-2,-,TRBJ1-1,TGTGCCAGCAGCTTAGTCGTGCAGGTGGCTACTGAAGCTTTCTTT,CASSLVVQVATEAFF
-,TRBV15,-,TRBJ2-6,TGTGCCACCAGCAGAGATATGCGAGGGGCCAACGTCCTGACTTTC,CATSRDMRGANVLTF
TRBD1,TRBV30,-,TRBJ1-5,TGTGCCTGGAGTAGACAGGGGAATCAGCCCCAGCATTTT,CAWSRQGNQPQHF
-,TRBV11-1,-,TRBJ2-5,TGTGCCAGCAGCTTATGGCAGGGAACAGAGACCCAGTACTTC,CASSLWQGTETQYF